This entry lists 27 T cell receptor beta chains sequenced from one sample in a study of T cells after posttransplantation cyclophosphamide. Here immunoSEQ multiplex PCR was the method, and the copy in TCRdb shows in-frame clones only, minus some. The sample holds 15,000 to 20,000 clones; roughly 90% are singletons and the top ten take roughly 6.6%. Cyclophosphamide on days +3 and +4 followed busulfan-fludarabine conditioning and a marrow graft. Specimen: PBMCs, collected after allogeneic stem cell transplant with posttransplant cyclophosphamide. The receptor set was obtained from a female patient aged 35-55 years who received an allogeneic stem cell transplant from a related donor, was CMV-positive, and had no GVHD. Some T cells may have originated in the graft donor.

This clone was recorded once. The CDR3 protein is CASSQGSGLGRETQYF. The CDR3 coding sequence is TGCGCCAGCAGCCAAGGGTCTGGACTAGGGAGGGAGACCCAGTACTTC. The rearrangement uses TRBV4-3 and TRBJ2-5, with 7 bases lining up with TRBD2. Trimming took 1 base from V and 5 from J; bases not matched to a gene: 10. The germline V gene has CDR1 LGHNA and CDR2 YSLEER. The CDR3 spans 16 residues.

This clone was seen a handful of times. The chain has TRBV2 and TRBJ1-3; 10 positions match TRBD1. The ends lost 6 bases at V and 4 bases at J; junction bases unmatched: 12. The CDR3 is 17 residues long. Germline V gene sequence: CDR1 SNHLY, CDR2 FYNNEI. The CDR3 loop is CASSQNRQGAPGNTIYF. Written as DNA, the CDR3 is TGTGCCAGCAGCCAAAACCGACAGGGGGCGCCAGGAAACACCATATATTTT. Combining the CDR3 with reference TRBV2 and TRBJ1-3 gives the whole variable domain EPEVTQTPSHQVTQMGQEVILRCVPISNHLYFYWYRQILGQKVEFLVSFYNNEISEKSEIFDDQFSVERPDGSNFTLKIRSTKLEDSAMYFCASSQNRQGAPGNTIYFGEGSWLTVV.

The chain couples TRBV30 to TRBJ1-1; no clear D gene. CDR1 is GTSNPN and CDR2 is SVGIG in the germline V gene (reference sequence). V was clipped by 2 bases and J by 5 bases, with 18 bases between them. This CDR3 has 15 amino acids. The CDR3 spells CAWSRHRPGWTEAFF. In DNA form, the CDR3 reads TGTGCCTGGAGTCGACATCGCCCTGGGTGGACTGAAGCTTTCTTT.

The gene calls are TRBV30 and TRBJ2-5; D is unclear. This CDR3 has 11 residues. Germline CDR1 GTSNPN, CDR2 SVGIG (reference sequence). V was cut by 2 bases and J by 3 bases, with 4 bases left in between. The CDR3 spells CAWSSKETQYF. Written as DNA, the CDR3 is TGTGCCTGGAGTTCTAAAGAGACCCAGTACTTC.

The chain employs TRBV9 and TRBJ2-1; 7 bases line up with TRBD1. The germline CDR1 and CDR2 sequences are SGDLS and YYNGEE. J lost 3 bases, V lost 3 bases, and 6 bases had no gene match. This CDR3 spans 15 amino acids. In DNA, the CDR3 is TGTGCCAGCAGCGCCTCCGGGACAGACTACAATGAGCAGTTCTTC. Its translation: CASSASGTDYNEQFF.

This rearrangement joins TRBV7-3 to TRBJ2-5; TRBD1 agrees at 8 bases. J lost 5 bases, V lost 5 bases, and 4 bases had no gene match. Germline V gene lookup returns CDR1 SGHTA and CDR2 FQGTGA. The CDR3 totals 13 residues. The CDR3: CASSQGARETQYF. Here the CDR3 DNA reads TGTGCCAGCAGCCAGGGGGCTCGGGAGACCCAGTACTTC.

This chain joins TRBV7-3 and TRBJ2-2; 13 nucleotides line up with TRBD2. This CDR3 has 16 amino acids. The germline CDR1 and CDR2 sequences are SGHTA and FQGTGA. V dropped 5 bases and J dropped 6; count of bases not matched to a gene: 6. The DNA of the CDR3 is TGTGCCAGCAGCCTCACTAGCGGGAGGGTCTCCGGGGAGCTGTTTTTT. This codes for CASSLTSGRVSGELFF. The variable domain in full, completed from reference TRBV7-3 and TRBJ2-2, reads GAGVSQTPSNKVTEKGKYVELRCDPISGHTALYWYRQSLGQGPEFLIYFQGTGAADDSGLPNDRFFAVRPEGSVSTLKIQRTERGDSAVYLCASSLTSGRVSGELFFGEGSRLTVL.

Here the CDR3 DNA reads TGTGCCACCAGCCTAAGCATCAGGGGCTACGAGCAGTACTTC. It yields the protein CATSLSIRGYEQYF. The chain recombines TRBV15 with TRBJ2-7; perhaps TRBD1 as D (6 bases). Between the trimmed V and J ends, which lost 5 bases and 3 bases, there was a span of 14 bases. The CDR3 has 14 residues. Germline V gene lookup returns CDR1 LNHNV and CDR2 YYDKDF (reference sequence).

CDR3 coding DNA: TGTGCCAGCAGTTCCTATGACAGGGGTGACGAGCAGTACTTC. This codes for CASSSYDRGDEQYF. The chain has TRBV13 and TRBJ2-7; TRBD1 agrees at 8 bases. The CDR3 runs to 14 residues. From germline, CDR1 is PRHDT and CDR2 FYEKMQ (reference sequence). The trim removed 6 bases at V and 5 bases at J, leaving 9 bases unmatched.

The chain employs TRBV9 and TRBJ1-1; D ambiguous. The CDR3 is 13 residues long. Trimming took off 1 base at V and 4 bases at J, with 8 bases between the two ends. CDR1 and CDR2 from the germline V gene are SGDLS and YYNGEE. The CDR3 here is CASSVQVGTEAFF. In DNA, the CDR3 is TGTGCCAGCAGCGTACAGGTCGGCACTGAAGCTTTCTTT.

The chain combines TRBV9 with TRBJ1-1, with a possible D match to TRBD1 (5 bases). The CDR3 sequence is 14 residues long. V was shortened by 5 bases and J by 1 base, with 12 bases between the two germline ends. The germline V gene encodes CDR1 SGDLS and CDR2 YYNGEE. CDR3 sequence reads: CASSRVGQNTEAFF. Here the CDR3 DNA reads TGTGCCAGCAGTAGGGTGGGGCAGAACACTGAAGCTTTCTTT.

This chain links TRBV11-2 with TRBJ2-7, with a possible D match to TRBD2 (5 bases). The V end was cut by 6 bases, the J end by 3 bases, with 15 bases between. Germline V gene sequence: CDR1 SGHAT, CDR2 FQNNGV. This CDR3 is 14 amino acids long. In nucleotides, the CDR3 is TGTGCCAGCAGTCCCGACTATCCTGACTACGAGCAGTACTTC. This encodes CASSPDYPDYEQYF.

The chain is built from TRBV7-9 and TRBJ1-1; D possibly corresponds to TRBD1 (6 bases). Germline-derived CDR1 and CDR2 are SEHNR and FQNEAQ (reference sequence). This CDR3 is 15 amino acids long. With 5 bases removed from V and 1 base from J, the gap between germline ends came to 14 bases. CDR3: CASSPSGTPNTEAFF. CDR3 sequence (DNA): TGTGCCAGCAGCCCAAGCGGGACACCGAACACTGAAGCTTTCTTT.

This clone was recorded only once. V usage is TRBV7-9 and J usage is TRBJ2-7, with D tentatively TRBD2 (5 bases). Deletions cut 2 bases from V and 5 bases from J, with 13 bases between. The V gene's germline CDR1 is SEHNR and CDR2 FQNEAQ (reference sequence). The CDR3 loop spans 14 amino acids. The CDR3 sequence is CASSLISVDNEQYF. The CDR3 bases are TGTGCCAGCAGCTTAATTAGCGTTGATAACGAGCAGTACTTC.

The chain is built from TRBV30 and TRBJ1-2; tentatively, D is TRBD1 (5 bases). The CDR3 contains 14 residues. The germline CDR1 and CDR2 sequences are GTSNPN and SVGIG (reference sequence). The V end was cut by 2 bases, the J end by 5 bases, with 15 bases between. CDR3 nucleotide sequence: TGTGCCTGGAGTAGCCAGGGTCCAATTTATGGCTACACCTTC. This gives the protein CAWSSQGPIYGYTF.

The DNA for the CDR3 is TGTGCCAGCAGTTACCCGTTGGGGGCGGGAGTCGAGACCCAGTACTTC. Amino acids: CASSYPLGAGVETQYF. V usage is TRBV6-5 and J usage is TRBJ2-5; possibly TRBD2 for D (7 bases). This CDR3 region has 16 residues. CDR1 MNHEY and CDR2 SVGAGI come from the germline V gene. V gave up 2 bases and J gave up 5 bases, with 18 bases separating them.

This clone was detected only a few times. The chain carries TRBV27 and TRBJ2-5, with 7 bases lining up with TRBD2. Germline lookup yields CDR1 MNHEY and CDR2 SMNVEV (reference sequence). This CDR3 contains 15 residues. The V segment lost 1 base and the J segment 4 bases; nucleotides outside the gene matches: 6. The CDR3 spells CASSLYWGRGETQYF. CDR3 sequence (DNA): TGTGCCAGCAGTTTATATTGGGGGAGGGGAGAGACCCAGTACTTC.

The chain couples TRBV28 to TRBJ2-6; the D is unclear. Trimming pared 3 bases from V and 1 base from J, leaving 10 bases between. Germline V CDR1 and CDR2: MDHEN, SYDVKM. The CDR3 covers 16 residues. DNA of the CDR3: TGTGCCAGCAGTTTTTCTTCCGTTTCTGGGGCCAACGTCCTGACTTTC. This translates into CASSFSSVSGANVLTF.

This CDR3 reads CASSLARSGANVLTF. For the CDR3, the DNA is TGTGCCAGCAGTCTAGCACGCTCTGGGGCCAACGTCCTGACTTTC. J is TRBJ2-6 and V is TRBV28, with D perhaps matching TRBD2 (5 bases). Deletions cut 5 bases from V and 0 bases from J, with 8 bases between. Germline V lookup: CDR1 MDHEN, CDR2 SYDVKM. This CDR3 has 15 amino acids.

The V call is TRBV6-1, the J call TRBJ1-2; D possibly corresponds to TRBD1 (5 bases). Germline V gives CDR1 MNHNS, CDR2 SASEGT. The V end was cut by 8 bases, the J end by 4 bases, with 17 bases between. This CDR3 comprises 14 residues. CDR3 loop: CASSSTGTRYGYTF. As DNA, the CDR3 is TGTGCCAGCTCCTCTACCGGGACTCGCTATGGCTACACCTTC.

J is TRBJ2-2 and V is TRBV4-3; D is uncertain. Trimming pared 6 bases from V and 2 bases from J, leaving 7 bases between. Germline CDR1 reads LGHNA; CDR2 reads YSLEER. There are 13 residues in the CDR3. In DNA, the CDR3 is TGCGCCAGCAGTTTGTATAACACCGGGGAGCTGTTTTTT. It encodes CASSLYNTGELFF.

The CDR3 DNA reads TGTGCCAGTAGTATAAAGGCAGGCATCCTGAACACTGAAGCTTTCTTT. Encoded protein: CASSIKAGILNTEAFF. This chain connects TRBV19 to TRBJ1-1; D is unresolved. Trimming stripped 2 bases from V and 0 bases from J, with 13 bases between. The CDR3 is made up of 16 amino acids. Germline V gives CDR1 LNHDA, CDR2 SQIVND (reference sequence).

The chain is built from TRBV5-1 and TRBJ2-5; 8 bases line up with TRBD2. Germline CDR1 reads SGHRS; CDR2 reads YFSETQ. The CDR3 spans 15 residues. V gave up 3 bases and J gave up 5 bases; unmatched junction bases: 9. The CDR3 is CASSSLGPSGETQYF. Here the CDR3 DNA reads TGCGCCAGCAGCTCATTAGGGCCTAGCGGGGAGACCCAGTACTTC.

The chain combines TRBV30 with TRBJ2-3; 11 nucleotides agree with TRBD2. The germline CDR1 and CDR2 sequences are GTSNPN and SVGIG (reference sequence). The ends lost 4 bases at V and 2 bases at J; junction bases unmatched: 2. The CDR3 length is 14 residues. In DNA, the CDR3 is TGTGCCTGGATGGGACTAGCGGACACAGATACGCAGTATTTT. Encoded protein: CAWMGLADTDTQYF.

The V call is TRBV7-3, the J call TRBJ2-5; D perhaps matches TRBD2 (6 bases). This CDR3 is 14 amino acids long. V lost 7 bases and J 2 bases, leaving 14 bases between the germline ends. Per germline, CDR1 SGHTA and CDR2 FQGTGA. In DNA form, the CDR3 reads TGTGCCAGCATCGGGACTGGGGGACAAGAGACCCAGTACTTC. It yields the protein CASIGTGGQETQYF.

The chain joins TRBV7-2 to TRBJ2-3; tentative D call: TRBD2 (5 bases). From germline, CDR1 is SGHTA and CDR2 FQGNSA. Trimming cost V 0 bases and J 4 bases, with 17 bases left between them. The length of the CDR3 is 17 residues. The CDR3 protein is CASSLAGRVLPADTQYF. CDR3 bases: TGTGCCAGCAGCTTAGCCGGGCGGGTCCTCCCCGCAGATACGCAGTATTTT.

The chain combines TRBV2 with TRBJ1-6, with unresolved D. CDR3 size: 15 residues. Germline CDR1 reads SNHLY; CDR2 reads FYNNEI. Deletions cut 5 bases from V and 0 bases from J, with 8 bases between. In DNA, the CDR3 is TGTGCCAGCAGTCGGGAGAGCTCCTATAATTCACCCCTCCACTTT. As protein: CASSRESSYNSPLHF.